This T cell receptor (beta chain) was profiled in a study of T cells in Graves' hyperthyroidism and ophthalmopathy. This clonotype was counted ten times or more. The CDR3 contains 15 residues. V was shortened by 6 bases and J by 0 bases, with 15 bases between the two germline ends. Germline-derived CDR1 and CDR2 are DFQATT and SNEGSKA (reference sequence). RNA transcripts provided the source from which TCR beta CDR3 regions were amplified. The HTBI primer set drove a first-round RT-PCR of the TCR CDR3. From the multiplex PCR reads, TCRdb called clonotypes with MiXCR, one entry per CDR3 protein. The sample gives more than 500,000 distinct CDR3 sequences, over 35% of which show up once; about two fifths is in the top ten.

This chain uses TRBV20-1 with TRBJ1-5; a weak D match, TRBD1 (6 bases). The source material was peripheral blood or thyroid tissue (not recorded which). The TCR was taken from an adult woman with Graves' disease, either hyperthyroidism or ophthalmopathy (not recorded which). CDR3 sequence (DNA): TGCAGTGCCGTACAGGGTCCCCTTAGCAATCAGCCCCAGCATTTT. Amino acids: CSAVQGPLSNQPQHF.